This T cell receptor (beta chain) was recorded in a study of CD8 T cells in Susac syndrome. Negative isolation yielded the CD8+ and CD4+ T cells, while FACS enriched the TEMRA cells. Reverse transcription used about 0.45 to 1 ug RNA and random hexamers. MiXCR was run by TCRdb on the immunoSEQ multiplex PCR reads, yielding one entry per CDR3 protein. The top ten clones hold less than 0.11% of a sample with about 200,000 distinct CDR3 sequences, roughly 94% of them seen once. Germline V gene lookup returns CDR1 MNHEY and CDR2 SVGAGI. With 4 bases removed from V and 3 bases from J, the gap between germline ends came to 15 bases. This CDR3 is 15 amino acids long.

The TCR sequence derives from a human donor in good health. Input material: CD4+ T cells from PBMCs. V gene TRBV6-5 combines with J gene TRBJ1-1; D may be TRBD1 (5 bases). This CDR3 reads CASSLVGGSDTEAFF. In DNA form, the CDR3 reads TGTGCCAGCAGTTTGGTGGGGGGGTCGGACACTGAAGCTTTCTTT.